The following is a T cell receptor (beta chain) sequence with its context. This sample was taken from a study of patients and donors after allogeneic stem cell transplantation. TCRdb ran MiXCR on the RT-PCR reads and lists one entry per CDR3 protein. Found here are some 960,000 distinct CDR3 sequences, about 20% of them singletons; the top ten hold 6%. V lost 7 bases and J lost 3; bases outside the gene matches: 9. This CDR3 has 14 amino acids. Per germline, CDR1 MNHNS and CDR2 SASEGT. The rearrangement joins TRBV6-1 to TRBJ2-7; TRBD2 aligns across 7 bases. The clonotype originates from a human donor who was either an allogeneic HSCT recipient or a stem cell or donor lymphocyte infusion donor (not recorded which). It is not recorded whose cells these are; they may come from a transplant donor. Sequenced material: blood, either unsorted or a sorted T cell fraction (not recorded which). The CDR3 reads CASMPGGRVYEQYF. The CDR3 region has the DNA TGTGCCAGCATGCCTGGTGGGAGGGTCTACGAGCAGTACTTC.